The clone carrying this TCR beta chain has a count of ten or more. The antigen is unknown. The same CDR3 is also encoded by other DNA sequences in this sample. From germline, CDR1 is LNHDA and CDR2 SQIVND (reference sequence). The CDR3 has 13 amino acids. V gave up 3 bases and J gave up 6 bases, with 11 bases separating them. The entirety of the isolated RNA underwent reverse transcription, so expressed TCRB transcripts were sequenced. The assay was immunoSEQ multiplex PCR, and TCRdb's table has in-frame clones only and misses some. The top ten clones hold about 1.2% of a sample with about 220,000 clones, approximately 11% of them seen once. This entry belongs to a study of beta chain features in type 1 diabetes. Study observations and caveats: Type 1 diabetes patients had TCRB CDR3s that were shorter (moderately but significantly so) in all four CD4+ subsets. Cells with high TCR expression could be over-represented when cDNA is sequenced. Reduced insertions and increased deletions marked VDJ junctions in type 1 diabetes patients.

This clonotype was sampled from a man aged 18 to 29 in good health. Specimen: central memory CD4+ T cells from blood. The chain has TRBV19 and TRBJ1-1; no clear D gene. CDR3 sequence (DNA): TGTGCCAGTAGTATTTGGCAGGTCGCTGAAGCTTTCTTT. Amino acids: CASSIWQVAEAFF.